Listed below are T cell receptor beta chains from one sample, sequenced in a study of lung T cells in sarcoidosis with Löfgren's syndrome. TCRdb recomputed calls from the reads with MiXCR, one row per CDR3 protein. The data show some 20,000 distinct CDR3 sequences, about 20% seen once. What was sequenced was CD4+ T cells from PBMCs. The origin of the receptors is a human donor with sarcoidosis (Löfgren's syndrome or another form), or a control subject (not recorded which). The conserved cysteine and the conserved F or W are not part of the CDR3 here.

V,CDR3
TRBV20-1,SASQWDRATEAF
TRBV20-1,SATAGASYNEQF
TRBV12-3/TRBV12-4,ASSPGPYEQY
TRBV5-1,ASSLGDRENQPQH
TRBV7-9,ASSLKPISYQPQH
TRBV20-1,SARGGGQVSYEQY
TRBV27,ASSFPGRTQY
TRBV18,ASSQDIPRDIQY
TRBV5-6,ASSTTQGSHQETQY
TRBV20-1,SARDPWSNQPQH
TRBV28,ASSFADRPNYGYT
TRBV3-1,ASSQVDRGPQH
TRBV6-1,ASSERGGLRHNEQF
TRBV19,ASRNNGQGGTEAF
TRBV28,ASIGGGTDMQY
TRBV3-1,ASSQGTGVNTQY